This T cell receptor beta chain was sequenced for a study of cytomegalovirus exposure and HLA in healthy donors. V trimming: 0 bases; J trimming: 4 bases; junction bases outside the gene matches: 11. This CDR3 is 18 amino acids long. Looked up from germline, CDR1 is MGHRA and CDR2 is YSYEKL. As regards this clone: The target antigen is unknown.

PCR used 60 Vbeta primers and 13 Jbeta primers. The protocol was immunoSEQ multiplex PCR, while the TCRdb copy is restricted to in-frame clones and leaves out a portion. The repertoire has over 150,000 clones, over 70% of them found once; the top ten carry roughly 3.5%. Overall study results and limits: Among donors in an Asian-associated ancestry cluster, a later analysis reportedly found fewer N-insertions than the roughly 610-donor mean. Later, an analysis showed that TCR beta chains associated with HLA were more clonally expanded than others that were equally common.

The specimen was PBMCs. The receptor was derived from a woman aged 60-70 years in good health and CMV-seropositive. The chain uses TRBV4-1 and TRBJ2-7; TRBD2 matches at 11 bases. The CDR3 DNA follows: TGCGCCAGCAGCCAAGATATGGGGACCGGGACTAGCGGATACGAGCAGTACTTC. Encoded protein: CASSQDMGTGTSGYEQYF.